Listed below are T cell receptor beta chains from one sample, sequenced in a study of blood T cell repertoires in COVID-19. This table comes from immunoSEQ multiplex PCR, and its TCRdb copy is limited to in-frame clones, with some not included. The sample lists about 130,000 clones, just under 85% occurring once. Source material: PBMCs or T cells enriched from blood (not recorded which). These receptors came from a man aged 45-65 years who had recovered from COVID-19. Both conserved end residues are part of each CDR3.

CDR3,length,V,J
CASSPGGGNTEAFF,14,TRBV5-1,TRBJ1-1
CASSVGTVRNSPLHF,15,TRBV27,TRBJ1-6
CASSPQQGWSGNTIYF,16,TRBV19,TRBJ1-3
CSAVMNTEAFF,11,TRBV20-1,TRBJ1-1
CASSPGQGGGYTF,13,TRBV7-3,TRBJ1-2
CASSSRGRNNEQFF,14,TRBV2,TRBJ2-1
CASSLSVNTEAFF,13,TRBV7-3,TRBJ1-1
CASSSPKAGGRNIQYF,16,TRBV28,TRBJ2-4
CATSRGGTGPMNTEAFF,17,TRBV15,TRBJ1-1
CASSLGGQTYEQYF,14,TRBV7-2,TRBJ2-7
CASRRRDGGYNSPLHF,16,TRBV27,TRBJ1-6
CASNPGGNSNQPQHF,15,TRBV6-5,TRBJ1-5